The 13 T cell receptor beta chains below all came from one sample that was sequenced in a study of follicular helper T cells after annual influenza vaccination. The sample's time point: 2015-2016 season, 7 days after influenza vaccination. Using immunoSEQ multiplex PCR, the repertoire was profiled, and TCRdb retains in-frame clones only, with some absent. The sample shows 2,000 or so clones, approximately 80% of them seen only once. Specimen: CXCR5+ CD38- circulating T follicular helper cells from blood, collected 7 days after influenza vaccination. The subset denotes: circulating Tfh, non-naive CD4+CXCR5+PD-1+ (ICOS+CD38+ or ICOS-CD38-). Receptor source: an adult who received the influenza vaccine.

The chain has TRBV4-1 and TRBJ2-2, with D hard to call. CDR1 MGHRA and CDR2 YSYEKL come from the germline V gene. Trimming took off 0 bases at V and 6 bases at J, with 20 bases between the two ends. The CDR3 totals 18 residues. CDR3 sequence reads: CASSQEFPRTFSPGELFF. The CDR3 region has the DNA TGCGCCAGCAGCCAAGAATTTCCTCGGACCTTTTCCCCCGGGGAGCTGTTTTTT.

The chain recombines TRBV28 with TRBJ2-7, with D maybe TRBD1 (6 bases). Germline values: CDR1 MDHEN, CDR2 SYDVKM. This CDR3 has 15 amino acids. V gave up 8 bases and J gave up 4 bases, with 21 bases separating them. CDR3 DNA sequence: TGTGCCAGCCTTGCCCGTAGGGGGAGTTCGTACGAGCAGTACGTC. Residues: CASLARRGSSYEQYV.

This clone was observed a single time. The chain is built from TRBV6-6 and TRBJ1-4; D perhaps matches TRBD1 (6 bases). Germline CDR1 reads MNHNY; CDR2 reads SVGAGI (reference sequence). The CDR3 loop spans 16 amino acids. V was pared by 6 bases and J by 5 bases, with 19 bases between. As DNA, the CDR3 is TGTGCCAGCAGAGCCCCCACAGGGTCGGGGAATGAAAAACTGTTTTTT. Residues: CASRAPTGSGNEKLFF.

This clone is a singleton in its sample. V gene TRBV19 combines with J gene TRBJ1-1; tentatively, D is TRBD1 (5 bases). This CDR3 region has 15 residues. The V end lost 3 bases, the J end lost 5 bases, and 16 bases lay between the germline ends. The germline CDR1 and CDR2 sequences are LNHDA and SQIVND (reference sequence). In DNA form, the CDR3 reads TGTGCCAGTAGTATGGTGTCGGGGACGGGTACTGAAGCTTTCTTT. Translated, it gives CASSMVSGTGTEAFF. Full variable domain (remainder filled in from reference TRBV19 and TRBJ1-1): DGGITQSPKYLFRKEGQNVTLSCEQNLNHDAMYWYRQDPGQGLRLIYYSQIVNDFQKGDIAEGYSVSREKKESFPLTVTSAQKNPTAFYLCASSMVSGTGTEAFFGQGTRLTVV.

This rearrangement joins TRBV7-2 to TRBJ2-3, with no clear D. CDR3 length: 14 residues. Trimming took off 5 bases at V and 4 bases at J, with 13 bases between the two ends. From germline, CDR1 is SGHTA and CDR2 FQGNSA. The CDR3, as DNA: TGTGCCAGCAGCCTACTCGAGGCCCCAGATACGCAGTATTTT. Protein: CASSLLEAPDTQYF.

The chain uses TRBV18 and TRBJ2-1; tentative D call: TRBD1 (6 bases). CDR3 length equals 14 residues. The germline V gene has CDR1 KGHSH and CDR2 LQKENI. V was trimmed by 4 bases and J by 2 bases, leaving 9 bases between them. The CDR3 loop is CASSRDRPYNEQFF. The CDR3 nucleotides are TGTGCCAGCTCACGAGACAGGCCCTACAATGAGCAGTTCTTC.

The chain recombines TRBV29-1 with TRBJ2-7; 9 nucleotides line up with TRBD1. Germline CDR1 and CDR2: SQVTM and ANQGSEA. The J segment lost 6 bases and the V segment lost 6 bases, leaving 9 bases of the junction unmatched. CDR3 size: 13 residues. CDR3 loop: CSVRDRVDSEQYV. CDR3 nucleotides: TGCAGCGTGAGGGACAGGGTGGATTCCGAGCAGTACGTC.

The gene calls are TRBV6-1 and TRBJ1-5, with TRBD1 matching over 7 bases. With V trimmed by 7 bases and J by 10 bases, 10 bases remained unmatched. The CDR3 spans 13 residues. Germline values: CDR1 MNHNS, CDR2 SASEGT. The CDR3 DNA reads as TGTGCCAGCATCCACGACAGGGATGGTCCCCAGCATTTT. Residues: CASIHDRDGPQHF.

The chain employs TRBV11-2 and TRBJ1-4, with a weak D call TRBD1 (5 bases). Trimming took 5 bases from V and 8 from J, leaving 21 bases between them. The CDR3 length is 16 residues. Germline V lookup: CDR1 SGHAT, CDR2 FQNNGV. The CDR3, as DNA: TGTGCCAGCAGCCAACGACGGGGGGGAACACACGAAAAACTGTTTTTT. Translated, it gives CASSQRRGGTHEKLFF.

CDR3 in DNA: TGCGCCAGCAGCCGCGGGACAGGGACGCTCGTGGGTGGCTACACCTTC. Its translation: CASSRGTGTLVGGYTF. This sequence joins TRBV4-1 and TRBJ1-2; 9 bases are a match to TRBD1. CDR1 is MGHRA and CDR2 is YSYEKL in the germline V gene. CDR3 length: 16 amino acids. With V trimmed by 4 bases and J by 7 bases, 13 bases remained unmatched.

The chain uses TRBV5-1 and TRBJ1-5; D not resolved. Germline-derived CDR1 and CDR2 are SGHRS and YFSETQ. V lost 0 bases to trimming and J lost 8 bases, with 9 bases between them. There are 13 residues in the CDR3. The CDR3 DNA is TGCGCCAGCAGCTTGGGACCGGGGAAGCCCCAGCATTTT. Translating gives CASSLGPGKPQHF.

The gene calls are TRBV19 and TRBJ1-6; weak D call: TRBD1 (5 bases). Trimming took 11 bases from V and 0 from J, leaving 14 bases between them. The CDR3 runs 15 residues. The germline CDR1 and CDR2 sequences are LNHDA and SQIVND (reference sequence). Here the CDR3 reads CASWGGYSYNSPLHF. CDR3 coding DNA: TGTGCCTCTTGGGGGGGATACTCCTATAATTCACCCCTCCACTTT. The full variable domain, completed using reference TRBV19 and TRBJ1-6, is DGGITQSPKYLFRKEGQNVTLSCEQNLNHDAMYWYRQDPGQGLRLIYYSQIVNDFQKGDIAEGYSVSREKKESFPLTVTSAQKNPTAFYLCASWGGYSYNSPLHFGNGTRLTVT.

J is TRBJ2-4 and V is TRBV19, with 9 bases matching TRBD2. Germline trimming cut 6 bases from V and 3 bases from J; bases unmatched to any gene: 9. CDR1 is LNHDA and CDR2 is SQIVND in the germline V gene (reference sequence). The CDR3 runs to 16 residues. Written as DNA, the CDR3 is TGTGCCAGTAGCACGCGCGGGGGGGACGGCAAAAACATTCAGTACTTC. Its translation: CASSTRGGDGKNIQYF.